Listed below are T cell receptor beta chains from one sample, sequenced in a study of blood T cell repertoires in COVID-19. This table comes from immunoSEQ multiplex PCR, and its TCRdb copy is limited to in-frame clones, with some not included. The sample lists around 20,000 clones, 85% to 95% occurring once. Sequencing was carried out using peripheral blood. These receptors came from a human donor in a cohort sampled during active COVID-19. Both conserved end residues are part of each CDR3.

j_call v_call cdr3_aa
TRBJ2-6 TRBV30 CAWTQGAGANVLTF
TRBJ2-1 TRBV14 CASSQVSGSYNEQFF
TRBJ2-7 TRBV7-8 CASSLAGTGGREQYF
TRBJ2-1 TRBV5-1 CASSLRLARPPYNEQFF
TRBJ2-7 TRBV3-1/TRBV3-2 CASSPGTGFGEQYF
TRBJ1-4 TRBV24-1 CATSDSTGEKLFF
TRBJ1-5 TRBV18 CASSPETTGMGSPQHF
TRBJ2-1 TRBV4-1 CASSQGAGGYNEQFF
TRBJ1-2 TRBV24-1 CATSGDRVAYGYTF
TRBJ2-3 TRBV29-1 CSASQGLSTDTQYF
TRBJ1-5 TRBV18 CASSAQGAVDNQPQHF
TRBJ1-1 TRBV15 CATSSSLLGSTEAFF
TRBJ1-4 TRBV19 CASNPGTGPREKLFF
TRBJ2-7 TRBV6-2/TRBV6-3 CASSLLRGAYEQYF
TRBJ1-2 TRBV4-1 CASSQGAGTGEGGYTF
TRBJ2-2 TRBV3-1/TRBV3-2 CASSQGLGLARTGELFF
TRBJ2-5 TRBV6-1 CASSEKGAGETQYF
TRBJ2-5 TRBV7-3 CASSLTRASGSETQYF
TRBJ2-1 TRBV11-2 CASSLTSGGNNEQFF
TRBJ1-6 TRBV6-5 CASSPAGGSGSPLHF
TRBJ2-1 TRBV14 CASSQLRNGEQFF
TRBJ2-1 TRBV28 CASSSMGGRGTWQFF
TRBJ1-1 TRBV27 CASSLGNRANTEAFF
TRBJ1-1 TRBV10-2 CASTGNTEAFF
TRBJ2-6 TRBV3-1/TRBV3-2 CASRGPGLANVLTF
TRBJ1-2 TRBV6-5 CASSLKGAGYGYTF
TRBJ2-7 TRBV10-3 CAISGQGHYEQYF
TRBJ1-5 TRBV2 CASRGGRFVSQPQHF
TRBJ2-5 TRBV27 CASSLKRGLQETQYF
TRBJ2-1 TRBV28 CASLGLAESSYNEQFF
TRBJ2-7 TRBV6-5 CASSASRGAEQYF
TRBJ1-4 TRBV2 CASSNDRGSEKLFF
TRBJ1-1 TRBV18 CASSLLPGQGTEAFF
TRBJ1-1 TRBV30 CAWSGVQGYTEAFF
TRBJ1-2 TRBV6-5 CASSYTRENGYTF
TRBJ1-2 TRBV28 CASARGGGALYGYTF
TRBJ2-7 TRBV27 CASSFLAGVEQYF
TRBJ1-5 TRBV18 CASSPNGGRINQPQHF
TRBJ2-1 TRBV30 CAWRGLAGGPYNEQFF
TRBJ2-3 TRBV19 CASSMDGTGITDTQYF
TRBJ2-2 TRBV4-3 CASSLGASGGATGELFF
TRBJ1-2 TRBV3-1/TRBV3-2 CASSLDGRGYTF
TRBJ1-6 TRBV11-2 CASSLGTGGSPLHF
TRBJ2-1 TRBV3-1/TRBV3-2 CASSFLGYEQFF
TRBJ2-2 TRBV9 CASSPSGRGSGELFF
TRBJ1-4 TRBV3-1/TRBV3-2 CASSQQHSATNEKLFF
TRBJ1-1 TRBV28 CASSWGQAAEAFF
TRBJ2-3 TRBV7-2 CASSLRILAGWGTDTQYF
TRBJ2-6 TRBV7-2 CASTSPWGESGANVLTF
TRBJ2-7 TRBV27 CASSLNGPYEQYF
TRBJ2-3 TRBV5-1 CASSLELTQATDTQYF
TRBJ2-7 TRBV19 CASSRYRDRDSYEQYF
TRBJ1-4 TRBV19 CASRPRQGALANEKLFF
TRBJ2-7 TRBV19 CASSIAWWASGVPYEQYF
TRBJ2-2 TRBV4-3 CASSQDLGELFF
TRBJ2-2 TRBV9 CASGLAVAGELFF
TRBJ1-1 TRBV30 CAWSVRGTGRKNTEAFF